The rows below give T cell receptor beta chains drawn from one sample of a study of blood T cell repertoires in COVID-19. The data were produced by immunoSEQ multiplex PCR, yet TCRdb's version contains in-frame clones alone and is incomplete. The profile covers 250,000 or so clones, with around 84% appearing a single time and under 9% taken by the ten largest. Input material: peripheral blood. These receptors were collected from a woman in her 70s with active or convalescent COVID-19. Each CDR3 is given with its conserved first and last residue. A D gene is named only where the DNA matches it firmly. Clone size is given for some rows only: seen once, a few or many times, or a class if the clone is expanded.

len	d_gene	abundance	v_gene	j_gene	CDR3aa	CDR3nt
16	TRBD2	.	TRBV5-1	TRBJ2-1	CASSLVGAGDYNEQFF	TGCGCCAGCAGCTTGGTAGGCGCGGGGGACTACAATGAGCAGTTCTTC
12	.	.	TRBV19	TRBJ1-4	CASSSQDKKLFF	TGTGCCAGTAGTTCACAAGACAAAAAACTGTTTTTT
15	TRBD2	.	TRBV29-1	TRBJ2-1	CSGKTGGGSYNEQFF	TGCAGTGGAAAAACCGGGGGGGGCTCCTACAATGAGCAGTTCTTC
13	.	.	TRBV7-9	TRBJ1-2	CASWGSVKGGYTF	TGTGCCAGCTGGGGCTCGGTGAAAGGGGGCTACACCTTC
13	.	.	TRBV12-3/TRBV12-4	TRBJ1-3	CASRIHSGNTIYF	TGTGCCAGCAGGATACACTCTGGAAACACCATATATTTT
15	.	.	TRBV5-1	TRBJ2-3	CASSIDSTFRDTQYF	TGCGCCAGCAGCATTGACTCGACCTTTAGGGATACGCAGTATTTT
19	TRBD2	.	TRBV4-3	TRBJ2-1	CASSPETLAGGRSDNEQFF	TGCGCCAGCAGCCCAGAGACACTAGCGGGGGGCCGATCCGACAATGAGCAGTTCTTC
14	.	.	TRBV15	TRBJ1-4	CATSSQGTNEKLFF	TGTGCCACCAGCAGCCAGGGGACTAATGAAAAACTGTTTTTT
13	.	.	TRBV7-2	TRBJ2-7	CASSLVGTYEQYF	TGTGCCAGCAGCTTAGTCGGGACCTACGAGCAGTACTTC
17	.	.	TRBV10-1	TRBJ2-3	CASSESRGGRLTDTQYF	TGCGCCAGCAGTGAGTCGAGAGGCGGCAGACTCACAGATACGCAGTATTTT
14	TRBD1	.	TRBV27	TRBJ1-1	CASQTDRGLGEAFF	TGTGCCAGCCAGACTGACAGGGGTCTAGGTGAAGCTTTCTTT
15	TRBD1	.	TRBV6-2/TRBV6-3	TRBJ1-5	CASSYGQGGYQPQHF	TGTGCCAGCAGTTACGGACAGGGCGGCTATCAGCCCCAGCATTTT
14	.	.	TRBV5-6	TRBJ2-4	CASSLGESLNIQYF	TGTGCCAGCAGCTTAGGGGAAAGCCTGAACATTCAGTACTTC
16	TRBD2	.	TRBV7-8	TRBJ2-5	CASSSPSGGLRETQYF	TGTGCCAGCTCTTCCCCTAGCGGGGGGTTAAGGGAGACCCAGTACTTC
12	.	.	TRBV12-3/TRBV12-4	TRBJ1-2	CASSPTDYGYTF	TGTGCCAGCAGTCCGACAGACTATGGCTACACCTTC
16	TRBD2	.	TRBV9	TRBJ2-7	CASSVAAGGGAGEQYF	TGTGCCAGCAGCGTAGCGGCGGGCGGGGGGGCAGGAGAGCAGTACTTC
12	TRBD1	.	TRBV5-5	TRBJ1-2	CASSSDRFGYTF	TGTGCCAGCAGCTCGGACAGGTTTGGCTACACCTTC
15	.	.	TRBV5-1	TRBJ2-2	CASSPPVGDTGELFF	TGCGCCAGCAGCCCCCCCGTGGGAGACACCGGGGAGCTGTTTTTT
16	.	.	TRBV19	TRBJ1-6	CASSIDRPGRGAPLHF	TGTGCCAGTAGTATAGATCGACCGGGCCGGGGAGCACCCCTCCACTTT
16	.	.	TRBV2	TRBJ1-1	CASSEYGAGVSTEAFF	TGTGCCAGCAGTGAATATGGGGCAGGGGTGAGCACTGAAGCTTTCTTT
16	TRBD1	.	TRBV9	TRBJ1-2	CASSVDLGSGGSGYTF	TGTGCCAGCAGCGTAGACTTGGGATCAGGGGGCAGTGGCTACACCTTC
16	.	.	TRBV6-5	TRBJ1-6	CASSYLSGLRNSPLHF	TGTGCCAGCAGTTATCTCTCAGGGCTGCGTAATTCACCCCTCCACTTT
15	.	.	TRBV9	TRBJ2-7	CASSVGQGFTYEQYF	TGTGCCAGCAGCGTAGGCCAGGGGTTCACCTACGAGCAGTACTTC
13	.	.	TRBV6-5	TRBJ1-6	CASSYSQNSPLHF	TGTGCCAGCAGTTACTCACAAAATTCACCCCTCCACTTT
15	.	.	TRBV3-1/TRBV3-2	TRBJ2-6	CASSRDLSGANVLTF	TGTGCCAGCAGCCGCGATCTCTCTGGGGCCAACGTCCTGACTTTC
13	.	.	TRBV6-5	TRBJ1-5	CASRNGPGGPQHF	TGTGCCAGCAGGAACGGGCCGGGAGGGCCCCAGCATTTT
16	.	.	TRBV5-6	TRBJ2-6	CASSPPGSSGANVLTF	TGTGCCAGCAGCCCCCCGGGGAGCTCTGGGGCCAACGTCCTGACTTTC
16	TRBD1	once	TRBV18	TRBJ1-1	CASSPPGQGANTEAFF	TGTGCCAGCTCACCACCGGGACAGGGGGCGAACACTGAAGCTTTCTTT
18	TRBD1	.	TRBV7-2	TRBJ2-4	CARPTGAPFALAKNIQYF	TGTGCCAGACCTACAGGGGCCCCTTTCGCACTAGCCAAAAACATTCAGTACTTC
14	TRBD1	.	TRBV7-3	TRBJ2-1	CASRGQDSYNEQFF	TGTGCCAGCAGGGGACAGGACTCCTACAATGAGCAGTTCTTC
21	.	.	TRBV7-3	TRBJ1-4	CASSPKSFYLRTATNNEKLFF	TGTGCCAGCAGCCCTAAGAGCTTCTATTTGAGGACAGCGACAAATAATGAAAAACTGTTTTTT
16	TRBD1	.	TRBV7-9	TRBJ1-4	CASSRPTGRRGEKLFF	TGTGCCAGCAGCCGTCCGACAGGGAGGCGAGGTGAAAAACTGTTTTTT
16	TRBD1	.	TRBV7-3	TRBJ1-6	CASSLTAAAGGSPLHF	TGTGCCAGCAGCTTAACAGCCGCGGCAGGGGGATCACCCCTCCACTTT
12	.	.	TRBV4-3	TRBJ2-3	CASSRGGDTQYF	TGCGCCAGCAGCCGGGGCGGAGATACGCAGTATTTT
16	TRBD1	.	TRBV2	TRBJ2-7	CASSEEGTVVSYEQYF	TGTGCCAGCAGTGAAGAGGGGACAGTAGTATCCTACGAGCAGTACTTC
15	.	.	TRBV9	TRBJ2-1	CASSVGGAPLNEQFF	TGTGCCAGCAGCGTAGGCGGGGCCCCACTCAATGAGCAGTTCTTC
13	.	.	TRBV4-3	TRBJ1-2	CASSSDRIDGYTF	TGCGCCAGCAGCTCGGACAGAATTGATGGCTACACCTTC
14	.	.	TRBV5-6	TRBJ1-2	CASSLNQGLGGYTF	TGTGCCAGCAGTCTGAATCAGGGCTTGGGAGGCTACACCTTC
16	.	.	TRBV7-8	TRBJ1-5	CASSLGYSRGNQPQHF	TGTGCCAGCAGCTTAGGATATTCTCGGGGTAATCAGCCCCAGCATTTT
13	.	few	TRBV18	TRBJ1-2	CASSPDSSDGYTF	TGTGCCAGCTCACCAGACAGCTCCGATGGCTACACCTTC
13	.	.	TRBV6-5	TRBJ1-5	CAVSSRGEQPQHF	TGTGCCGTGTCGTCCAGGGGCGAACAGCCCCAGCATTTT
18	.	.	TRBV5-1	TRBJ1-6	CASSLQGDMTLYNSPLHF	TGCGCCAGCAGCTTGCAGGGTGACATGACTCTATATAATTCACCCCTCCACTTT
13	.	.	TRBV10-1	TRBJ1-6	CASSAGYNSPLHF	TGCGCCAGCAGCGCGGGATATAATTCACCCCTCCACTTT
20	TRBD2	.	TRBV4-2	TRBJ2-3	CASSHFDPIAGGLYTDTQYF	TGTGCCAGCAGCCATTTCGACCCCATAGCGGGGGGGCTCTACACAGATACGCAGTATTTT
17	.	once	TRBV5-1	TRBJ1-1	CASSLAGGGPGRGEAFF	TGCGCCAGCAGCTTGGCCGGCGGGGGTCCAGGAAGGGGAGAAGCTTTCTTT
15	TRBD1	.	TRBV27	TRBJ1-1	CASSVTGTANTEAFF	TGTGCCAGCAGTGTTACCGGGACAGCGAACACTGAAGCTTTCTTT
13	.	.	TRBV5-1	TRBJ1-1	CASSTGGNTEAFF	TGCGCCAGCAGCACGGGGGGGAACACTGAAGCTTTCTTT
13	.	.	TRBV7-2	TRBJ2-5	CASSSRQAGTQYF	TGTGCCAGCAGCTCCCGGCAGGCCGGGACCCAGTACTTC
14	TRBD2	once	TRBV10-3	TRBJ2-5	CAISDKNGGETQYF	TGTGCCATCAGTGACAAGAACGGGGGGGAGACCCAGTACTTC
14	.	.	TRBV19	TRBJ2-7	CASSPSPGNYEQYF	TGTGCCAGTAGTCCAAGTCCAGGTAACTACGAGCAGTACTTC
16	.	.	TRBV11-2	TRBJ1-2	CASSPRSPLRNYGYTF	TGTGCCAGCAGTCCCCGGTCGCCCCTGAGGAACTATGGCTACACCTTC
16	TRBD1	.	TRBV5-1	TRBJ1-4	CASSLATSRTGEKLFF	TGCGCCAGCAGCTTGGCCACCTCACGGACAGGGGAAAAACTGTTTTTT
14	.	.	TRBV5-1	TRBJ2-3	CASTLGGGTDTQYF	TGCGCCAGCACCCTCGGAGGAGGCACAGATACGCAGTATTTT
15	TRBD1	.	TRBV10-2	TRBJ1-1	CASKRERTGGTEAFF	TGCGCCAGCAAGAGGGAGCGGACAGGGGGCACTGAAGCTTTCTTT
16	TRBD1	.	TRBV18	TRBJ1-6	CASSLGQGAGWSPLHF	TGTGCCAGCTCACTTGGACAGGGGGCTGGTTGGTCACCCCTCCACTTT
15	TRBD2	.	TRBV5-1	TRBJ2-1	CASSQPGLVSNEQFF	TGCGCCAGCAGCCAGCCGGGACTAGTTTCCAATGAGCAGTTCTTC